This T cell receptor beta chain comes out of a study of cytotoxic CD8 clonotypes in ibrutinib-treated CLL. About the study: Sequencing produced an average of roughly 270,000 productive templates and approximately 100,000 productive rearrangements per sample.

Using immunoSEQ multiplex PCR, the repertoire was profiled, and TCRdb retains in-frame clones only, with some absent. The profile covers 270,000 or so clones, with 60% to 80% appearing a single time and 5.6% taken by the ten largest. This clone was observed a few times. V gave up 3 bases and J gave up 5 bases, with 7 bases separating them. The CDR3 loop spans 12 amino acids. Per germline, CDR1 SGHTA and CDR2 FQGNSA. This clonotype was obtained from a human donor with chronic lymphocytic leukemia. The sequencing used PBMCs, collected at disease progression, from a patient treated with ibrutinib. The chain has TRBV7-2 and TRBJ1-1, with no clear D. The CDR3 loop is CASSFIRTEAFF. The CDR3, as DNA: TGTGCCAGCAGCTTTATAAGGACTGAAGCTTTCTTT.